The 20 T cell receptor beta chains reported below all come from one sample, sequenced in a study of T cell clonality in common variable immunodeficiency. The protocol was immunoSEQ multiplex PCR, while the TCRdb copy is restricted to in-frame clones and leaves out a portion. Captured here are some 38,000 clones, none seen once; the top ten comprise roughly 3.2%. Sequencing was performed on peripheral blood mononuclear cells. These receptors were collected from a person aged 18 to 70 in good health.

This clone appeared many times. Read data end 3 residues before the CDR3 end; the end is taken from the germline J gene. The chain joins TRBV5-1 to TRBJ2-2; D remains unclear. The V gene lost 1 base and the J gene lost 4 bases, with 5 bases spanning the gap. The germline CDR1 and CDR2 sequences are SGHRS and YFSETQ. This CDR3 is built from 13 residues. CDR3 protein: CASSLKVTGELFF. The DNA read from the CDR3 is TGCGCCAGCAGCTTGAAGGTCACCGGGGAG.

This clone was seen at least ten times. Coverage ceases 3 residues before the CDR3 finishes, and the germline J gene fills in the end. This sequence joins TRBV4-2 and TRBJ1-5; 10 bases are a match to TRBD1. Germline CDR1 and CDR2: LGHNA and YNFKEQ. The junction had 2 bases not matched to a gene; V was cut back by 4 bases and J by 5 bases. The CDR3 is made up of 14 amino acids. Partial CDR3 DNA: TGTGCCAGCAGCCGACAGGGGGCTCATCAGCCC. Translation gives CASSRQGAHQP. The full CDR3 is CASSRQGAHQPQHF.

This clone was recorded at least ten times. CDR3 DNA (partial): TGTGCCAGCTCACCACTAAGGGGAGAGACC. Protein product: CASSPLRGET. The entire CDR3 protein is CASSPLRGETQYF. This chain uses TRBV18 with TRBJ2-5, with D perhaps TRBD1 (5 bases). The sequence runs out 3 residues before the end of the CDR3; the remainder is reconstructed from the germline J gene. Germline CDR1 and CDR2: KGHSH and LQKENI. CDR3 size: 13 residues. V lost 1 base and J 4 bases, leaving 7 bases between the germline ends.

In its sample, this clone was seen many times. This chain's CDR3 is CASSTDRGNGELFF. CDR3 bases read: TGTGCCAGCAGCACCGACAGGGGAAACGGGGAG. This chain links TRBV7-2 with TRBJ2-2; TRBD1 aligns across 8 bases. The sequence runs out 3 residues before the end of the CDR3; the remainder is reconstructed from the germline J gene. The germline gives CDR1 SGHTA, CDR2 FQGNSA. The CDR3 sequence is 14 residues long. V lost 5 bases and J lost 7; bases outside the gene matches: 6.

This clone has a count of ten or more. The CDR3 extends 3 residues past the end of the read, so its final part is completed from the germline J gene. V gene TRBV19 combines with J gene TRBJ1-4; 7 bases are shared with TRBD1. The V segment lost 5 bases and the J segment 5 bases; nucleotides outside the gene matches: 8. CDR1 is LNHDA, CDR2 SQIVND, per germline (reference sequence). The CDR3 contains 15 residues. The CDR3 sequence is CASSSGGQQNEKLFF. The sequenced part of the CDR3 DNA is TGTGCCAGTAGTTCCGGGGGACAGCAAAATGAAAAA.

This clone was seen at least ten times. From the germline J gene comes the end of the CDR3, since the read stops 3 residues before it. The chain uses TRBV19 and TRBJ2-3; 7 positions agree with TRBD1. CDR3 length equals 16 residues. Germline V lookup: CDR1 LNHDA, CDR2 SQIVND (reference sequence). V was pared by 3 bases and J by 3 bases, with 9 bases of the junction left unmatched. The part of the CDR3 DNA that was read is TGTGCCAGTAGTATCCTTACCGGGACAGTGACAGATACG. It is translated as CASSILTGTVTDT. The CDR3 in full is CASSILTGTVTDTQYF.

This clone was recorded at least ten times. The sequence runs out 3 residues before the end of the CDR3; the remainder is reconstructed from the germline J gene. This rearrangement joins TRBV5-1 to TRBJ2-4; 8 nucleotides agree with TRBD1. This CDR3 has 15 amino acids. Germline assignment: CDR1 SGHRS and CDR2 YFSETQ. V was clipped by 0 bases and J by 1 base; unmatched bases: 0. CDR3 DNA, as far as it was read: TGCGCCAGCAGCTTGGACAGGGGGGCCAAAAACATT. Encoded protein: CASSLDRGAKNI. The whole CDR3 sequence reads CASSLDRGAKNIQYF.

This clone was picked up many times. Coverage ceases 3 residues before the CDR3 finishes, and the germline J gene fills in the end. The rearrangement links TRBV2 to TRBJ2-1; D remains unclear. Germline loops: CDR1 SNHLY, CDR2 FYNNEI. The CDR3 is 12 amino acids. V shed 3 bases and J shed 8 bases, with 8 bases lying between them. This CDR3 reads CASSDRLHEQFF. The sequenced CDR3 bases are TGTGCCAGCAGTGACAGGCTCCATGAG. The whole variable domain, filled in from reference TRBV2 and TRBJ2-1, reads EPEVTQTPSHQVTQMGQEVILRCVPISNHLYFYWYRQILGQKVEFLVSFYNNEISEKSEIFDDQFSVERPDGSNFTLKIRSTKLEDSAMYFCASSDRLHEQFFGPGTRLTVL.

This clone showed up just a few times. The observed sequence ends 3 residues before the CDR3 terminus, with the missing tail filled in from the germline J gene. This chain joins TRBV6-2 or TRBV6-3 and TRBJ1-2, with TRBD1 matching 7 bases. This CDR3 is 15 amino acids long. The germline V gene has CDR1 MNHEY and CDR2 SVGEGT. The CDR3 bases that were read are TGTGCCAGCAGTTACTTTAGGGACAGAGACTACGAC. It specifies CASSYFRDRDYD. The whole CDR3 region reads CASSYFRDRDYDYTF.

This clone was counted many times. The CDR3 is cut off 3 residues early in the read; its end comes from the germline J gene. The V gene is TRBV5-1, the J gene TRBJ2-1; 7 bases match TRBD2. V lost 2 bases to trimming and J lost 2 bases; unmatched junction nucleotides: 10. The CDR3 runs to 17 residues. Germline V gene lookup returns CDR1 SGHRS and CDR2 YFSETQ. The CDR3 DNA, read in part, is TGCGCCAGCAGCTTAACTAGCGAATCTTCGCCCTACAATGAG. Protein product: CASSLTSESSPYNE. The whole CDR3 is CASSLTSESSPYNEQFF.

This clone was counted ten times or more. Sequencing ends 3 residues short of the CDR3 end; the germline J gene provides the rest. The rearrangement joins TRBV29-1 to TRBJ1-1; TRBD1 might be the D (5 bases). Germline assignment: CDR1 SQVTM and CDR2 ANQGSEA. CDR3 length: 14 amino acids. The germline V and J ends were trimmed by 6 bases and 7 bases, with 21 bases remaining between them. The sequenced CDR3 bases are TGCAGCGTAGTTCTCCTCGGGGGGGAGGGTGAA. Protein: CSVVLLGGEGE. The whole CDR3 reads CSVVLLGGEGEAFF.

This clone was seen only a few times. The CDR3 goes on 3 residues after the read ends, and that part is filled in from the germline J gene. The chain has TRBV5-1 and TRBJ2-7, with D perhaps assigned TRBD1 or TRBD2 (6 bases each). Trimming shortened V by 5 bases and J by 1 base, and 16 bases separated the two germline ends. From germline, CDR1 is SGHRS and CDR2 YFSETQ. CDR3 length: 15 amino acids. CDR3 DNA (partial): TGCGCCAGCAGGAAGGCAGGGGAGGTGTCCTACGAG. This sequence encodes CASRKAGEVSYE. In full, the CDR3 reads CASRKAGEVSYEQYF.

In its sample, this clone was seen many times. The observed sequence ends 3 residues before the CDR3 terminus, with the missing tail filled in from the germline J gene. The chain uses TRBV6-1 and TRBJ1-5; 9 bases fit TRBD1. The germline V gene has CDR1 MNHNS and CDR2 SASEGT. The V gene end was trimmed by 2 bases and the J gene end by 2 bases; junction bases not matched to a gene: 13. The CDR3 length is 19 residues. Incomplete CDR3 DNA: TGTGCCAGCAGTGAAAGGGTACAGGGGGCCGCGGGGCGCAATCAGCCC. Amino acids: CASSERVQGAAGRNQP. The CDR3 in its entirety is CASSERVQGAAGRNQPQHF.

This clone was counted at least ten times. The read gets to within 3 residues of the CDR3 end, and the germline J gene fills in the rest. The chain combines TRBV2 with TRBJ2-1, with 8 positions matching TRBD2. Germline values: CDR1 SNHLY, CDR2 FYNNEI. The junction had 8 bases not matched to a gene; V was cut back by 7 bases and J by 0 bases. This CDR3 contains 16 residues. CDR3 sequence: CASTFTSGLSYNEQFF. The sequenced CDR3 bases are TGTGCCAGCACCTTCACTAGCGGCCTCTCCTACAATGAG.

In this sample, this clone turned up many times. Sequencing ends 3 residues short of the CDR3 end; the germline J gene provides the rest. The rearrangement uses TRBV20-1 and TRBJ2-7; 11 positions agree with TRBD2. Germline CDR1 is DFQATT and CDR2 is SNEGSKA (reference sequence). With V trimmed by 0 bases and J by 6 bases, 1 base remained unmatched. The length of the CDR3 is 13 residues. The part of the CDR3 DNA that was read is TGCAGTGCTAGAGATGGACTAGCGGGCGAG. Protein sequence: CSARDGLAGE. The complete CDR3 sequence is CSARDGLAGEQYF.

In its sample, this clone was seen many times. The CDR3 goes on 3 residues after the read ends, and that part is filled in from the germline J gene. The rearrangement joins TRBV2 to TRBJ1-4; D is perhaps TRBD1 (5 bases). Germline lookup yields CDR1 SNHLY and CDR2 FYNNEI. Between the trimmed V and J ends, which lost 4 bases and 4 bases, there was a span of 7 bases. There are 13 residues in the CDR3. The CDR3 spells CASSGQLNEKLFF. The covered CDR3 bases are TGTGCCAGCAGTGGACAGCTTAATGAAAAA.

This clone was detected many times. Read sequence stops 3 residues before the CDR3 end, and the germline J gene provides the missing end. The chain joins TRBV10-3 to TRBJ2-5; D remains ambiguous. The CDR3 spans 17 residues. From germline, CDR1 is ENHRY and CDR2 SYGVKD. The ends were cut back, 0 bases at V and 7 bases at J, with 21 bases in the middle. The CDR3 loop is CAISESQLGPESRTQYF. CDR3 DNA, as far as it was read: TGTGCCATCAGTGAGTCTCAACTGGGCCCCGAGAGTAGGACC.

This clone occurred many times. The missing CDR3 end, 3 residues past where the read stops, is filled in from the germline J gene. V and J are TRBV24-1 and TRBJ2-1; D may be TRBD2 (5 bases). Germline V gives CDR1 KGHDR, CDR2 SFDVKD. The CDR3 loop spans 16 amino acids. V was pared by 2 bases and J by 0 bases, with 10 bases between. The CDR3 reads CATSDSRGSSYNEQFF. The DNA read from the CDR3 is TGTGCCACCAGTGATTCCCGGGGAAGCTCCTACAATGAG.

This clone was detected many times. CDR3 sequence reads: CASSRGRTYEQYF. The covered CDR3 bases are TGTGCCAGCAGCCGCGGGAGAACCTACGAG. This chain links TRBV11-3 with TRBJ2-7; 7 nucleotides align to TRBD2. The read comes to an end 3 residues before the CDR3 does, leaving the germline J gene to fill in the end. The trim removed 5 bases at V and 2 bases at J, leaving 3 bases unmatched. This CDR3 spans 13 amino acids. In germline, CDR1 is SGHNT, CDR2 YENEEA.

This clone was picked up many times. Read data end 3 residues before the CDR3 end; the end is taken from the germline J gene. This chain uses TRBV20-1 with TRBJ2-7; D is possibly TRBD2 (6 bases). Trimming shortened V by 0 bases and J by 0 bases, and 9 bases separated the two germline ends. From germline, CDR1 is DFQATT and CDR2 SNEGSKA (reference sequence). This CDR3 has 14 residues. CDR3 bases read: TGCAGTGCTAGAGACCGGGACTCCTCCTACGAG. Protein: CSARDRDSSYE. The full CDR3 protein is CSARDRDSSYEQYF.